This TCR beta chain was identified in a study of neurological immune-mediated disorders. CDR1 and CDR2 (germline): SSHAT, FNYEAQ (reference sequence). Trimming removed 2 bases from V and 2 bases from J, with 8 bases in between. The CDR3 runs 14 residues. One entry per CDR3 protein, called by TCRdb with MiXCR from the 5' RACE reads. The data show fewer than 90,000 distinct CDR3 sequences, roughly 10% seen once. General observations from the study: TCR-beta repertoires seemed private in all groups, with no expanded CDR3 amino acid sequences shared.

Concerning this clonotype: Its matching antigen is unknown.

Documented time point: longitudinal time-point 1 (baseline). The genes are TRBV7-7 and TRBJ2-3; D not resolved. The TCR was taken from a man aged 30 to 39 in good health. The source material was PBMCs. In DNA form, the CDR3 reads TGTGCCAGCAGCTTAACATGGTACACAGATACGCAGTATTTT. It specifies CASSLTWYTDTQYF.